This TCR beta chain was observed in a study of cytomegalovirus exposure and HLA in healthy donors. Regarding the study as a whole: The study carried out a later analysis of TCR beta sequences. It associated approximately 15,000 of them with specific HLA alleles at a false discovery rate of 0.05. Most TCR beta V segments were productive about 87% or about 30% of the time in an earlier analysis.

Primers included in the PCR were 60 Vbeta and 13 Jbeta primers. Methods used by the authors: An analysis that came later counted 73 million or so unique TCR beta chains, approximately 10 million shared. Sequencing used immunoSEQ multiplex PCR; TCRdb keeps in-frame clones, though not all of them. V, J and clone size are taken as reported in that table, and D and trimming were inferred from the DNA itself. Of 55,000 to 75,000 clones detected, 55% to 75% appear once; the ten largest clones hold less than 20%. In its sample, this clone was seen many times. Its antigen is unknown. The origin of this receptor is a man aged 35 to 55 in good health and CMV-seropositive. The material sequenced was PBMCs.

CDR3 loop: CASSPPPTGAGANVLTF. CDR3 nucleotides: TGTGCCAGCAGCCCGCCCCCAACAGGGGCTGGGGCCAACGTCCTGACTTTC. The rearrangement joins TRBV5-4 to TRBJ2-6; 7 positions agree with TRBD1. The CDR3 sequence is 17 residues long. V shed 4 bases and J 2 bases; nucleotides not matched to a gene: 9. Germline CDR1 SGHNT, CDR2 YYREEE (reference sequence). Full variable domain (outside the CDR3, taken from reference TRBV5-4 and TRBJ2-6): ETGVTQSPTHLIKTRGQQVTLRCSSQSGHNTVSWYQQALGQGPQFIFQYYREEENGRGNFPPRFSGLQFPNYSSELNVNALELDDSALYLCASSPPPTGAGANVLTFGAGSRLTVL.